This paragraph reports one T cell receptor beta chain. The antigen remains unidentified. Patients with alopecia areata provided lesional scalp punch biopsies as well as peripheral blood. Sorting from PBMCs produced CD4+ and CD8+ T cells. Following extraction, RNA underwent reverse transcription to cDNA, which served as the sequencing template. The data were produced by immunoSEQ multiplex PCR, yet TCRdb's version contains in-frame clones alone and is incomplete. Of 50,000 to 70,000 clones in the sample, roughly two fifths are singletons; the top ten hold roughly 47%. These data are taken from a study of CD8+ T cells in alopecia areata. Study-wide results and limits: Across lesional scalp, and particularly alopecia totalis/universalis, clonality surpassed that of normal scalp.

The CDR3 sequence is 15 residues long. The trim removed 2 bases at V and 5 bases at J, leaving 7 bases unmatched. Germline values: CDR1 MNHEY, CDR2 SVGAGI. What was sequenced was NKG2D-low CD8+ T cells sorted from blood. J is TRBJ2-5 and V is TRBV6-5; 8 positions match TRBD1. This TCR came from a human donor with alopecia areata. The CDR3 nucleotides read TGTGCCAGCAGTTACCCCGGACAGGGCGTGGAGACCCAGTACTTC. Its protein is CASSYPGQGVETQYF.